This paragraph reports one T cell receptor beta chain. CDR3 length: 15 residues. Germline V gives CDR1 SGDLS, CDR2 YYNGEE. Trimming took off 0 bases at V and 2 bases at J, with 8 bases between the two ends. The repertoire was sequenced with immunoSEQ multiplex PCR; TCRdb's copy has only in-frame clones and lacks some. The table includes tens of thousands of clones, just over 85% detected once. These data are taken from a study of OX40 agonist ivuxolimab in advanced cancers. The clonotype comes from an adult with an advanced solid tumor such as melanoma, head and neck, liver or kidney cancer. This rearrangement joins TRBV9 to TRBJ2-2; D possibly corresponds to TRBD2 (5 bases). Sequenced here: CD4+ or CD8+ T cells sorted from blood, sampled in a trial of the OX40 agonist ivuxolimab. This chain's CDR3 is CASSVGTLNTGELFF. DNA of the CDR3: TGTGCCAGCAGCGTAGGGACTCTTAACACCGGGGAGCTGTTTTTT.